These 28 T cell receptor beta chains were sequenced from one sample in a study of CD8 T cells in ankylosing spondylitis. Study-wide points: A TCR beta motif of eight or nine highly homologous variants seemed to mark ankylosing spondylitis blood.

Antigens of these TCRs are unknown. TCRdb reprocessed the 5' RACE reads with MiXCR, giving one entry per CDR3 protein. This table holds a few hundred thousand distinct CDR3 sequences, under 25% found once. The sequencing sample was made of blood, either unsorted or a sorted T cell fraction (not recorded which). These receptors originate from a male donor with ankylosing spondylitis.

This clonotype was seen ten or more times. Compared with germline, one end of the junction differs, possibly owing to a read error. This chain joins TRBV5-1 and TRBJ2-3, with D unresolved. In germline, CDR1 is SGHRS, CDR2 YFSETQ. CDR3 length equals 14 residues. CDR3 sequence (DNA): TGTGCCAGCAGTTTAGGGCAGAGCACAGATACGCAGTATTTT. This sequence encodes CASSLGQSTDTQYF.

This rearrangement joins TRBV7-8 to TRBJ2-1; weak D call: TRBD2 (6 bases). Germline-derived CDR1 and CDR2 are SGHVS and FQNEAQ. CDR3 length: 13 amino acids. Trimming pared 2 bases from V and 9 bases from J, leaving 11 bases between. CDR3 sequence: CASSLNGRSEQFF. As DNA, the CDR3 is TGTGCCAGCAGCTTAAACGGGAGAAGTGAGCAGTTCTTC.

This chain uses TRBV20-1 with TRBJ2-7, with D hard to call. This CDR3 region has 12 residues. Germline V gene data show CDR1 as DFQATT and CDR2 as SNEGSKA (reference sequence). V dropped 2 bases and J dropped 0 bases, with 5 bases sitting between them. CDR3 sequence: CSARLSSYEQYF. CDR3 nucleotide sequence: TGCAGTGCTAGATTGAGCTCCTACGAGCAGTACTTC.

This chain joins TRBV5-6 and TRBJ2-7; 8 bases agree with TRBD1. In germline, CDR1 is SGHDT, CDR2 YYEEEE. The V and J ends lost 2 bases and 1 base, in that order; junction bases with no gene match: 5. The CDR3 is made up of 15 amino acids. The CDR3 DNA is TGTGCCAGCAGCTTTTTGGACAGGGCTTCCTACGAGCAGTACTTC. This codes for CASSFLDRASYEQYF.

The J gene is TRBJ2-1, the V gene TRBV20-1; D not certain. Germline lookup yields CDR1 DFQATT and CDR2 SNEGSKA (reference sequence). This CDR3 is built from 16 residues. Between the trimmed V and J ends, which lost 5 bases and 0 bases, there was a span of 17 bases. CDR3 DNA sequence: TGCAGTGCTCTAGATAGGGCAGCGAACTCCTACAATGAGCAGTTCTTC. Its translation: CSALDRAANSYNEQFF.

This clonotype has just one count. The rearrangement links TRBV28 to TRBJ2-3, with 9 bases fitting TRBD1. The trim removed 6 bases at V and 4 bases at J, leaving 11 bases unmatched. The germline CDR1 and CDR2 sequences are MDHEN and SYDVKM. This CDR3 region has 16 residues. CDR3 sequence (DNA): TGTGCCAGCAGCCCTACCCCGACAGGGGGACCAGATACGCAGTATTTT. As protein: CASSPTPTGGPDTQYF. Combining the CDR3 with reference TRBV28 and TRBJ2-3 gives the whole variable domain DVKVTQSSRYLVKRTGEKVFLECVQDMDHENMFWYRQDPGLGLRLIYFSYDVKMKEKGDIPEGYSVSREKKERFSLILESASTNQTSMYLCASSPTPTGGPDTQYFGPGTRLTVL.

The chain is built from TRBV4-2 and TRBJ2-3; D unclear. Germline-derived CDR1 and CDR2 are LGHNA and YNFKEQ. With 0 bases removed from V and 6 bases from J, the gap between germline ends came to 10 bases. The CDR3 contains 14 residues. CDR3 nucleotides: TGTGCCAGCAGCCAAGACTTGGGAATGGATACGCAGTATTTT. Its translation: CASSQDLGMDTQYF.

There are a few counts of this clonotype. The genes are TRBV6-1 and TRBJ1-3, with D possibly matching TRBD1 (5 bases). Germline V gene data show CDR1 as MNHNS and CDR2 as SASEGT. Trimming left V 8 bases short and J 0 bases short, with 8 bases between. The CDR3 runs 13 residues. In DNA, the CDR3 is TGTGCCAGCCACAGGTTCTCTGGAAACACCATATATTTT. Residues: CASHRFSGNTIYF.

The rearrangement joins TRBV7-8 to TRBJ1-6, with TRBD1 as a possible D gene (5 bases). The germline V and J ends were trimmed by 5 bases and 10 bases, with 21 bases remaining between them. CDR1 SGHVS and CDR2 FQNEAQ come from the germline V gene. The CDR3 spans 16 residues. The DNA of the CDR3 is TGTGCCAGCAGCCGAACAGGCCAGGGCCCGGAGTCACCCCTCCACTTT. Translating gives CASSRTGQGPESPLHF.

This clonotype has just a few counts. J is TRBJ2-3 and V is TRBV18; tentatively, D is TRBD1 (6 bases). The V end lost 3 bases, the J end lost 2 bases, and 12 bases lay between the germline ends. CDR1 KGHSH and CDR2 LQKENI come from the germline V gene. The length of the CDR3 is 15 residues. Here the CDR3 reads CASSPRGGITDTQYF. CDR3 sequence (DNA): TGTGCCAGCTCACCTCGAGGGGGAATCACAGATACGCAGTATTTT.

This clonotype has a handful of counts. This chain connects TRBV28 to TRBJ2-7; 9 nucleotides line up with TRBD2. The CDR3 is made up of 14 amino acids. In germline, CDR1 is MDHEN, CDR2 SYDVKM. Unmatched junction bases numbered 14, after V lost 8 bases and J lost 9 bases. The chain's CDR3 is CASSGPAGGTRQYF. In DNA form, the CDR3 reads TGTGCCAGCTCCGGCCCAGCGGGGGGAACCCGGCAGTACTTC. The full variable domain, with the rest looked up from reference TRBV28 and TRBJ2-7, is DVKVTQSSRYLVKRTGEKVFLECVQDMDHENMFWYRQDPGLGLRLIYFSYDVKMKEKGDIPEGYSVSREKKERFSLILESASTNQTSMYLCASSGPAGGTRQYFGPGTRLTVT.

The chain is built from TRBV9 and TRBJ2-1; D uncertain. The CDR3 is made up of 16 amino acids. The germline gives CDR1 SGDLS, CDR2 YYNGEE. Trimming cost V 0 bases and J 2 bases, with 12 bases left between them. CDR3 amino acids: CASSVGTIRTYNEQFF. CDR3 nucleotides: TGTGCCAGCAGCGTAGGTACGATTAGGACCTACAATGAGCAGTTCTTC.

The chain carries TRBV4-3 and TRBJ1-3; 8 bases line up with TRBD1. The junction had 5 bases not matched to a gene; V was cut back by 2 bases and J by 5 bases. Germline-derived CDR1 and CDR2 are LGHNA and YSLEER. The CDR3 runs 15 residues. The CDR3 DNA follows: TGCGCCAGCAGCCAATTAGGGACAGGTCGAAACACCATATATTTT. It yields the protein CASSQLGTGRNTIYF.

The chain joins TRBV6-5 to TRBJ1-3; D uncertain. CDR3 length: 16 amino acids. Germline CDR1 is MNHEY and CDR2 is SVGAGI. V was trimmed by 2 bases and J by 0 bases, leaving 11 bases between them. CDR3 sequence: CASSYGVVSSGNTIYF. In DNA form, the CDR3 reads TGTGCCAGCAGTTACGGTGTGGTGAGCTCTGGAAACACCATATATTTT.

The chain has TRBV3-1 and TRBJ2-1; maybe TRBD1 (6 bases). Looked up from germline, CDR1 is LGHDT and CDR2 is YNNKEL (reference sequence). V gave up 3 bases and J gave up 5 bases, with 14 bases separating them. This CDR3 has 15 amino acids. The DNA of the CDR3 is TGTGCCAGCAGCCAGGAACTTCGACAGGACAATGAGCAGTTCTTC. This translates into CASSQELRQDNEQFF.

There are a few counts of this clonotype. The genes are TRBV10-3 and TRBJ2-4; possibly TRBD1 for D (6 bases). The germline V gene encodes CDR1 ENHRY and CDR2 SYGVKD. The CDR3 totals 15 residues. The germline V and J ends were trimmed by 6 bases and 2 bases, with 14 bases remaining between them. The CDR3 sequence is CAISPTGQTKNIQYF. In nucleotides, the CDR3 is TGTGCCATCAGCCCGACTGGACAGACCAAAAACATTCAGTACTTC.

The chain employs TRBV3-1 and TRBJ1-1; 10 bases align to TRBD1. The CDR3 totals 14 residues. The J segment lost 5 bases and the V segment lost 5 bases, leaving 5 bases of the junction unmatched. CDR1 is LGHDT and CDR2 is YNNKEL in the germline V gene (reference sequence). The CDR3 DNA is TGTGCCAGCAGCTTTGGGACAGGGGAGACTGAAGCTTTCTTT. Encoded protein: CASSFGTGETEAFF.

This clonotype occurred a few times. The chain links TRBV6-5 to TRBJ2-1, with 10 bases aligning to TRBD1. The CDR3 is made up of 17 amino acids. In germline, CDR1 is MNHEY, CDR2 SVGAGI. The J segment lost 5 bases and the V segment lost 1 base, leaving 8 bases of the junction unmatched. CDR3: CASSYLTGTGVNNEQFF. In nucleotides, the CDR3 is TGTGCCAGCAGTTACTTAACCGGGACAGGGGTAAACAATGAGCAGTTCTTC.

The chain is built from TRBV4-1 and TRBJ2-2; the D gene is possibly TRBD1 (6 bases). Between the trimmed V and J ends, which lost 4 bases and 5 bases, there was a span of 17 bases. The V gene's germline CDR1 is MGHRA and CDR2 YSYEKL. This CDR3 is built from 16 residues. The CDR3, as DNA: TGCGCCAGCAGCCTCGAGGTGGGGGCCTCTACCGGGGAGCTGTTTTTT. This translates into CASSLEVGASTGELFF.

This clonotype has just a few counts. V gene TRBV7-2 combines with J gene TRBJ2-3, with D perhaps matching TRBD2 (6 bases). Trimming left V 5 bases short and J 8 bases short, with 20 bases between. The length of the CDR3 is 15 residues. Looked up from germline, CDR1 is SGHTA and CDR2 is FQGNSA. CDR3 nucleotides: TGTGCCAGCAGCGCGGGACTCCCTGAGGAGGCTACGCAGTATTTT. Its protein is CASSAGLPEEATQYF.

This clonotype was counted at least ten times. The chain joins TRBV28 to TRBJ2-1; 7 nucleotides align to TRBD1. The junction had 4 bases not matched to a gene; V was cut back by 3 bases and J by 2 bases. Germline CDR1 MDHEN, CDR2 SYDVKM. The CDR3 loop spans 15 amino acids. CDR3 sequence reads: CASSLRQGAYNEQFF. CDR3 in DNA: TGTGCCAGCAGTTTGAGGCAGGGGGCCTACAATGAGCAGTTCTTC.

The chain links TRBV20-1 to TRBJ2-3; TRBD2 agrees at 10 bases. The germline V gene encodes CDR1 DFQATT and CDR2 SNEGSKA (reference sequence). V lost 4 bases to trimming and J lost 1 base; unmatched junction nucleotides: 11. The CDR3 extends over 17 amino acids. This CDR3 reads CSAKSPWLAGGTDTQYF. In nucleotides, the CDR3 is TGCAGTGCTAAATCCCCCTGGCTAGCGGGAGGCACAGATACGCAGTATTTT.

The chain recombines TRBV7-6 with TRBJ2-2; D perhaps matches TRBD1 (6 bases). The CDR3 runs 16 residues. Per germline, CDR1 SGHVS and CDR2 FNYEAQ. Trimming pared 5 bases from V and 5 bases from J, leaving 18 bases between. This CDR3 is CASSTTGFRGTGELFF. The CDR3 bases are TGTGCCAGCAGCACCACAGGGTTCCGGGGTACCGGGGAGCTGTTTTTT.

The table lists this clonotype with a few counts. The rearrangement uses TRBV20-1 and TRBJ2-1; D tentatively fits TRBD1 or TRBD2 (5 bases each). Per the germline V gene, CDR1 is DFQATT and CDR2 is SNEGSKA (reference sequence). V lost 5 bases, J lost 0 bases, and 23 bases lay in between. This CDR3 region has 18 residues. The CDR3 sequence: CSAPKPFRDVSSYNEQFF. CDR3 nucleotides: TGCAGTGCTCCTAAACCCTTCAGGGACGTGAGCTCCTACAATGAGCAGTTCTTC.

The chain is built from TRBV20-1 and TRBJ2-1, with D possibly matching TRBD2 (5 bases). CDR1 is DFQATT, CDR2 SNEGSKA, per germline (reference sequence). Trimming pared 6 bases from V and 0 bases from J, leaving 12 bases between. CDR3 length: 14 residues. Here the CDR3 reads CSASTTSSYNEQFF. The CDR3 DNA reads TGCAGTGCCTCGACTACGAGCTCCTACAATGAGCAGTTCTTC.

This clonotype was seen at least ten times. V is TRBV12-3 or TRBV12-4 and J is TRBJ2-3; D is ambiguous. The V end was cut by 5 bases, the J end by 2 bases, with 5 bases between. The CDR3 has 12 residues. CDR3 sequence reads: CASSPYTDTQYF. DNA of the CDR3: TGTGCCAGCAGTCCCTACACAGATACGCAGTATTTT.

The chain recombines TRBV28 with TRBJ2-4, with a weak D call TRBD1 (5 bases). This CDR3 is 16 amino acids long. CDR1 is MDHEN, CDR2 SYDVKM, per germline. Trimming stripped 2 bases from V and 0 bases from J, with 11 bases between. In nucleotides, the CDR3 is TGTGCCAGCAGTTTACGACAGTACCAAGCCAAAAACATTCAGTACTTC. This encodes CASSLRQYQAKNIQYF. Drawing the rest from reference TRBV28 and TRBJ2-4, the complete variable domain is DVKVTQSSRYLVKRTGEKVFLECVQDMDHENMFWYRQDPGLGLRLIYFSYDVKMKEKGDIPEGYSVSREKKERFSLILESASTNQTSMYLCASSLRQYQAKNIQYFGAGTRLSVL.

The gene calls are TRBV10-3 and TRBJ1-4; 8 bases map to TRBD1. V shed 6 bases, J shed 7 bases, and the junction held 7 bases outside the gene matches. The CDR3 length is 14 residues. Germline CDR1 and CDR2: ENHRY and SYGVKD. The CDR3 DNA follows: TGTGCCATCAGCCCTGGACAGGGCGGTGAAAAACTGTTTTTT. As protein: CAISPGQGGEKLFF.